Listed below are T cell receptor beta chains from one sample, sequenced in a study of T-cell reconstitution after alpha-beta-depleted transplantation in children. TCRdb re-derived calls from the PCR reads in MiXCR, one entry per CDR3 protein. Of about 290,000 distinct CDR3 sequences in the sample, about a tenth were seen once. Sequences were derived from PBMCs, sampled before TCRalphabeta/CD19-depleted stem cell transplant. These receptor sequences come from a boy younger than two with acute myeloid leukemia, due to receive a stem cell transplant. Both conserved end residues are part of each CDR3. The order of the fields is CDR3 DNA, CDR3 protein, D gene, J gene, clone size, V gene. D genes are given only for firm matches. The size entry is marked missing in some rows and otherwise reads once, few, many or a size class.

DNA: TGCAGTGCTAGAGCGGGACAGGATAGCACCGGGGAGCTGTTTTTT; CDR3: CSARAGQDSTGELFF; D: TRBD1; J: TRBJ2-2; size: few; V: TRBV20-1
DNA: TGCAGTGCTAGAGAGGACAGGTTTACCTACGAGCAGTACTTC; CDR3: CSAREDRFTYEQYF; D: TRBD1; J: TRBJ2-7; size: few; V: TRBV20-1
DNA: TGTGCCAGCAGTTTCCTCCCCCGCACAGGGCCCGGCTACACCTTC; CDR3: CASSFLPRTGPGYTF; D: .; J: TRBJ1-2; size: .; V: TRBV28
DNA: TGTGCCAGCAGTTTAGGGTCGCGGACAGGTAACGACGAGCAGTACTTC; CDR3: CASSLGSRTGNDEQYF; D: TRBD1; J: TRBJ2-7; size: few; V: TRBV12-3/TRBV12-4
DNA: TGCGCCAGCAGCCAAGACCAGACATTCCAAGAGACCCAGTACTTC; CDR3: CASSQDQTFQETQYF; D: .; J: TRBJ2-5; size: many; V: TRBV4-3
DNA: TGCGCCAGCAGCCAAGGTTGGGGCGCGTCAGATACGCAGTATTTT; CDR3: CASSQGWGASDTQYF; D: .; J: TRBJ2-3; size: many; V: TRBV4-3
DNA: TGTGCCAGCAGTGAAACCGTTAACTATGGCTACACCTTC; CDR3: CASSETVNYGYTF; D: .; J: TRBJ1-2; size: many; V: TRBV6-1
DNA: TGTGCCAGCAGTTTCACGACAGCGCCCATAGCTTTCTTT; CDR3: CASSFTTAPIAFF; D: .; J: TRBJ1-1; size: many; V: TRBV28
DNA: TGTGCCAGCAGCTCGGACAGGGCGGACAATGAGCAGTTCTTC; CDR3: CASSSDRADNEQFF; D: TRBD1; J: TRBJ2-1; size: many; V: TRBV12-3/TRBV12-4
DNA: TGTGCCAGCAGCTTAGATCAGGGGGCCTACAATGAGCAGTTCTTC; CDR3: CASSLDQGAYNEQFF; D: TRBD1; J: TRBJ2-1; size: .; V: TRBV11-2
DNA: TGTGCCAGCAGCCTTCGCCCACCAGGGCCGCGGGACGAGCAGTACTTC; CDR3: CASSLRPPGPRDEQYF; D: .; J: TRBJ2-7; size: few; V: TRBV7-6
DNA: TGTGCCAGCAGTTCCTATGACACTGGCTACACCTTC; CDR3: CASSSYDTGYTF; D: .; J: TRBJ1-2; size: few; V: TRBV28
DNA: TGTGCCAGCAGCTTAGTTTACCTCTACGAGCAGTACTTC; CDR3: CASSLVYLYEQYF; D: .; J: TRBJ2-7; size: many; V: TRBV7-8
DNA: TGTGCCAGCAGCTTAGGGGGCCCCAATGAAAAACTGTTTTTT; CDR3: CASSLGGPNEKLFF; D: .; J: TRBJ1-4; size: many; V: TRBV7-9
DNA: TGTGCCAGCAGCGCCAGGGTTCCCCCTTACGAGCAGTACTTC; CDR3: CASSARVPPYEQYF; D: .; J: TRBJ2-7; size: many; V: TRBV4-2
DNA: TGCGCCAGCAGCCAAGGACAGGGGCCCCCCGATGAGCAGTTCTTC; CDR3: CASSQGQGPPDEQFF; D: TRBD1; J: TRBJ2-1; size: many; V: TRBV4-3
DNA: TGTGCCAGCAGTCCCCGACAGGGGAGCAATCAGCCCCAGCATTTT; CDR3: CASSPRQGSNQPQHF; D: TRBD1; J: TRBJ1-5; size: many; V: TRBV12-3/TRBV12-4
DNA: TGCAGTGCTATAGGACAGCCTAACTATGGCTACACCTTC; CDR3: CSAIGQPNYGYTF; D: .; J: TRBJ1-2; size: many; V: TRBV20-1
DNA: TGTGCCAGCAGCTTAACCCCGGGGCCTCCCTTTGAGCAGTTCTTC; CDR3: CASSLTPGPPFEQFF; D: .; J: TRBJ2-1; size: many; V: TRBV7-3
DNA: TGCAGCGTTGAAAACCCCGGACAGGGACAGACCTTC; CDR3: CSVENPGQGQTF; D: TRBD1; J: TRBJ1-2; size: many; V: TRBV29-1
DNA: TGTGCCAGCAGTGCACAGGGTTGGCAGCCCCAGCATTTT; CDR3: CASSAQGWQPQHF; D: .; J: TRBJ1-5; size: .; V: TRBV12-3/TRBV12-4
DNA: TGTGCCAGCAGTGGACTAGCATACAATGAGCAGTTCTTC; CDR3: CASSGLAYNEQFF; D: TRBD2; J: TRBJ2-1; size: .; V: TRBV28
DNA: TGTGCCATCAGTCTCCGGGACATCTCCTACGAGCAGTACTTC; CDR3: CAISLRDISYEQYF; D: .; J: TRBJ2-7; size: many; V: TRBV10-3
DNA: TGTGCCAGCAGTAGCTCGGGAGCCCTCCAAGAGACCCAGTACTTC; CDR3: CASSSSGALQETQYF; D: .; J: TRBJ2-5; size: .; V: TRBV6-2/TRBV6-3
DNA: TGCGCCAGCAGTGAACTAGCGGGAGGGCCAAGGACCTACGAGCAGTACTTC; CDR3: CASSELAGGPRTYEQYF; D: TRBD2; J: TRBJ2-7; size: many; V: TRBV10-2
DNA: TGTGCCAGCAGTTTAAGGGGCGACAGGCCCTCCCCCTCTCAGGGCTACACCTTC; CDR3: CASSLRGDRPSPSQGYTF; D: .; J: TRBJ1-2; size: few; V: TRBV12-3/TRBV12-4
DNA: TGTGCCAGCAGTTACTCGTGGCAGGGGAACACTGAAGCTTTCTTT; CDR3: CASSYSWQGNTEAFF; D: .; J: TRBJ1-1; size: .; V: TRBV6-5
DNA: TGCAGCGTTTTGGACCTGGGCGGTGAAGCTTTCTTT; CDR3: CSVLDLGGEAFF; D: .; J: TRBJ1-1; size: many; V: TRBV29-1
DNA: TGTGCCAGTAGTATGGGGACAGGGATCTACGAGCAGTACTTC; CDR3: CASSMGTGIYEQYF; D: TRBD1; J: TRBJ2-7; size: .; V: TRBV19
DNA: TGTGCCAGCAGTACCGGGACATCCAAAGAGACCCAGTACTTC; CDR3: CASSTGTSKETQYF; D: .; J: TRBJ2-5; size: .; V: TRBV6-1
DNA: TGTGCCAGCAGTTTAATTCTGGGAGGAAATTCACCCCTCCACTTT; CDR3: CASSLILGGNSPLHF; D: .; J: TRBJ1-6; size: many; V: TRBV12-3/TRBV12-4
DNA: TGTGCCAGCAGTTACTACCGGACAGGGCGGGATGAGCAGTTCTTC; CDR3: CASSYYRTGRDEQFF; D: TRBD1; J: TRBJ2-1; size: .; V: TRBV6-5
DNA: TGTGCCAGCAGCTTCGGGGACAGCAACTATGGCTACACCTTC; CDR3: CASSFGDSNYGYTF; D: TRBD1; J: TRBJ1-2; size: .; V: TRBV7-9
DNA: TGTGCCAGCAGCCAAGAAAGTGCGCGACTACCCTACAATGAGCAGTTCTTC; CDR3: CASSQESARLPYNEQFF; D: .; J: TRBJ2-1; size: few; V: TRBV4-2
DNA: TGTGCCAGCAGCTTATACCGGACTAGCACAGATACGCAGTATTTT; CDR3: CASSLYRTSTDTQYF; D: .; J: TRBJ2-3; size: many; V: TRBV11-2
DNA: TGTGCCAGCAGTTTGTACCCTGGGGAGCTGTTTTTT; CDR3: CASSLYPGELFF; D: .; J: TRBJ2-2; size: many; V: TRBV12-3/TRBV12-4
DNA: TGCAGTGCTGAGGTGGCAGGGACTGAAAAACTGTTTTTT; CDR3: CSAEVAGTEKLFF; D: .; J: TRBJ1-4; size: many; V: TRBV20-1
DNA: TGTGCCAGTTGGGAGGAAGATGAGCAGTTCTTC; CDR3: CASWEEDEQFF; D: .; J: TRBJ2-1; size: many; V: TRBV2
DNA: TGTGCCAGTAAACCGGGACAGATCTACAATGAGCAGTTCTTC; CDR3: CASKPGQIYNEQFF; D: TRBD1; J: TRBJ2-1; size: many; V: TRBV28
DNA: TGCAGTGCTAGCGGGAGCAGAACAGATACGCAGTATTTT; CDR3: CSASGSRTDTQYF; D: .; J: TRBJ2-3; size: many; V: TRBV20-1
DNA: TGTGCCAGCAGCTTGGCCTTAGCGGGAGCAGTCAATGAGCAGTTCTTC; CDR3: CASSLALAGAVNEQFF; D: TRBD2; J: TRBJ2-1; size: many; V: TRBV5-6
DNA: TGTGCCTGGAGTGTAACAGGGAATTCACCCCTCCACTTT; CDR3: CAWSVTGNSPLHF; D: .; J: TRBJ1-6; size: few; V: TRBV30
DNA: TGTGCCAGCAGTTTGGGGCGGGGGCCTCAAGAGACCCAGTACTTC; CDR3: CASSLGRGPQETQYF; D: .; J: TRBJ2-5; size: many; V: TRBV12-3/TRBV12-4
DNA: TGTGCCAGCAGCCCGCCTACAGGGGGCGAGGGAGAGACCCAGTACTTC; CDR3: CASSPPTGGEGETQYF; D: TRBD1; J: TRBJ2-5; size: few; V: TRBV5-5
DNA: TGCAGTGCTAGAGATGGGTGGTCCGGCTATGGCTACACCTTC; CDR3: CSARDGWSGYGYTF; D: .; J: TRBJ1-2; size: many; V: TRBV20-1
DNA: TGTGCCAGCACGAGCGGGGGCCTATACAATGAGCAGTTCTTC; CDR3: CASTSGGLYNEQFF; D: TRBD2; J: TRBJ2-1; size: few; V: TRBV6-1
DNA: TGTGCCAGCAGCTTAGGGGTTGGCACAGATACGCAGTATTTT; CDR3: CASSLGVGTDTQYF; D: .; J: TRBJ2-3; size: many; V: TRBV7-3
DNA: TGTGCCAGCAGCGACCCCCTAACTAGCGGGAGGGCCGAGACCCAGTACTTC; CDR3: CASSDPLTSGRAETQYF; D: TRBD2; J: TRBJ2-5; size: many; V: TRBV9
DNA: TGTGCCAGCAGAGGACTAGCGGGGCTGACCTACGAGCAGTACTTC; CDR3: CASRGLAGLTYEQYF; D: .; J: TRBJ2-7; size: many; V: TRBV21-1
DNA: TGTGCCAGCAGCCCCATTAGGTCTACAGGTGGGGGTACTGAAGCTTTCTTT; CDR3: CASSPIRSTGGGTEAFF; D: .; J: TRBJ1-1; size: few; V: TRBV7-2
DNA: TGTGCCAGCAGTTCCCAATACAGGGGGTATGGCTACACCTTC; CDR3: CASSSQYRGYGYTF; D: TRBD1; J: TRBJ1-2; size: many; V: TRBV6-2/TRBV6-3
DNA: TGTGCCAGCAGCTTAACAGCGGGAAAGGCAGATACGCAGTATTTT; CDR3: CASSLTAGKADTQYF; D: TRBD2; J: TRBJ2-3; size: few; V: TRBV7-3
DNA: TGTGCCAGCAGCTTAGTACAGGGTTGGGATAATTCACCCCTCCACTTT; CDR3: CASSLVQGWDNSPLHF; D: .; J: TRBJ1-6; size: many; V: TRBV7-2
DNA: TGCAGTGCCGTGGACAGGGGAGGAGGAACTAATGAAAAACTGTTTTTT; CDR3: CSAVDRGGGTNEKLFF; D: TRBD1; J: TRBJ1-4; size: many; V: TRBV20-1
DNA: TGCAGCGTTAGCGGAACCGGCGCAGATACGCAGTATTTT; CDR3: CSVSGTGADTQYF; D: .; J: TRBJ2-3; size: many; V: TRBV29-1
DNA: TGCGCCAGCAGCCGGAACAGGGGGGCGACCGGGGAGCTGTTTTTT; CDR3: CASSRNRGATGELFF; D: TRBD1; J: TRBJ2-2; size: many; V: TRBV4-3
DNA: TGTGCCAGCAGTTACCCCTCCACAGGGGGAAACTCCTACGAGCAGTACTTC; CDR3: CASSYPSTGGNSYEQYF; D: TRBD1; J: TRBJ2-7; size: many; V: TRBV28
DNA: TGTGCCAGCAGCTTGGAGCGGGGGGCAGCAGATACGCAGTATTTT; CDR3: CASSLERGAADTQYF; D: TRBD2; J: TRBJ2-3; size: once; V: TRBV5-4
DNA: TGTGCCAGCAGCTTAGCCCGGACTAGCGGGGCGGACAGTCAGTACTTC; CDR3: CASSLARTSGADSQYF; D: TRBD2; J: TRBJ2-5; size: .; V: TRBV7-2
DNA: TGTGCCAGCAGTTCTCTAGCGGGGGCTTCCTACGAGCAGTACTTC; CDR3: CASSSLAGASYEQYF; D: TRBD2; J: TRBJ2-7; size: many; V: TRBV12-3/TRBV12-4